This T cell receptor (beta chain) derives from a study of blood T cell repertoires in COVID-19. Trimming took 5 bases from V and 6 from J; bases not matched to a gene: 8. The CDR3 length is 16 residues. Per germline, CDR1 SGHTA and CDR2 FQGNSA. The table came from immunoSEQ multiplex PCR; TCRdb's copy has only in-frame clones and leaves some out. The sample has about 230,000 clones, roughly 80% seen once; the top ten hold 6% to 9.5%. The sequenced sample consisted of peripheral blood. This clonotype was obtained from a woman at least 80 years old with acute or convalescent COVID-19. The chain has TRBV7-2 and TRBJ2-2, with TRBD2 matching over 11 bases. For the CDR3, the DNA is TGTGCCAGCAGCGCCCACGGACTAGCGGGTTCCGGGGAGCTGTTTTTT. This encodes CASSAHGLAGSGELFF.